The next 27 T cell receptor beta chains were all read from a single sample in a study of breast tumors, draining lymph nodes, adjacent tissues. TCRdb ran MiXCR on the multiplex PCR reads and lists one entry per CDR3 protein. The sample gives around 120,000 distinct CDR3 sequences, just under 20% of which show up once; less than 4.5% is in the top ten. Breast cancer patients provided tissue from their axillary draining lymph nodes. What was sequenced was axillary lymph node tissue. The source of these receptors is a female donor with breast cancer. Some clones in this sample may be carry-over from other donors' samples.

This clonotype was found many times. This chain joins TRBV10-3 and TRBJ2-2; a weak D match, TRBD2 (6 bases). This CDR3 is 16 amino acids long. V lost 0 bases to trimming and J lost 2 bases, with 10 bases between them. Per the germline V gene, CDR1 is ENHRY and CDR2 is SYGVKD. The CDR3 nucleotides read TGTGCCATCAGTGAGTCCTCCGGGAGAAACACCGGGGAGCTGTTTTTT. This gives the protein CAISESSGRNTGELFF.

This clonotype occurred many times. This sequence joins TRBV10-3 and TRBJ2-3, with D perhaps TRBD1 (5 bases). CDR3 length equals 12 residues. With 7 bases removed from V and 5 bases from J, the gap between germline ends came to 10 bases. Germline CDR1 is ENHRY and CDR2 is SYGVKD. The CDR3 protein is CAIKGEGDTQYF. The CDR3 DNA reads TGTGCCATCAAAGGGGAAGGAGATACGCAGTATTTT.

This clonotype has ten or more counts. The rearrangement joins TRBV7-6 to TRBJ2-2; 8 nucleotides align to TRBD2. V lost 5 bases, J lost 8 bases, and 13 bases stayed unmatched. Germline CDR1 is SGHVS and CDR2 is FNYEAQ. The CDR3 runs to 16 residues. CDR3 residues: CASSLGSGGALGELFF. For the CDR3, the DNA is TGTGCCAGCAGCCTCGGGAGCGGGGGAGCCTTGGGGGAGCTGTTTTTT.

Many counts were recorded for this clonotype. J is TRBJ2-2 and V is TRBV5-6; D unresolved. V lost 1 base to trimming and J lost 6 bases, with 4 bases between them. This CDR3 region has 12 residues. Per germline, CDR1 SGHDT and CDR2 YYEEEE. CDR3 sequence: CASSLWAGELFF. For the CDR3, the DNA is TGTGCCAGCAGCTTGTGGGCCGGGGAGCTGTTTTTT.

To note about this clonotype: A read error may be the cause here, since a much bigger clone is one base away. The rearrangement uses TRBV19 and TRBJ2-5, with D maybe TRBD2 (6 bases). CDR1 LNHDA and CDR2 SQIVND come from the germline V gene (reference sequence). CDR3 length equals 12 residues. The CDR3 nucleotides read TGTGCCAGTAGCCGGGGACGGGAGACCCAGAACTTC. Translating gives CASSRGRETQNF.

This clonotype was counted ten times or more. At one end the junction does not follow the germline gene, possibly because of a read error. Here the CDR3 reads CASSLGSGGDQPQHF. The CDR3 DNA follows: TGCGCCAGCAGCTTAGGTTCAGGGGGCGATCAGCCCCAGCATTTT. The rearrangement joins TRBV5-6 to TRBJ1-5, with 8 bases identical to TRBD1. Germline V gene data show CDR1 as SGHDT and CDR2 as YYEEEE. The CDR3 runs 15 residues.

This clonotype appeared many times. The chain couples TRBV20-1 to TRBJ1-2; D may be TRBD1 (5 bases). The CDR3 sequence is 14 residues long. Germline loops: CDR1 DFQATT, CDR2 SNEGSKA (reference sequence). The germline V and J ends were trimmed by 5 bases and 6 bases, with 19 bases remaining between them. The DNA for the CDR3 is TGCAGTGCTCACCGGGACTGGGGCGCAAATGGCTACACCTTC. Its translation: CSAHRDWGANGYTF.

A note on this clonotype: The junction departs from germline at one end; a sequencing error may be responsible. The chain carries TRBV6-5 and TRBJ2-5; TRBD2 is a possible D gene (7 bases). CDR1 MNHEY and CDR2 SVGAGI come from the germline V gene. The CDR3 is made up of 14 amino acids. The CDR3 coding sequence is TGTGCCAGCAGTTACGAGGGGGGGTTGGAGACCCGGTACTTC. It encodes CASSYEGGLETRYF.

Many counts were recorded for this clonotype. This chain uses TRBV4-2 with TRBJ2-7; D gene unclear. The germline CDR1 and CDR2 sequences are LGHNA and YNFKEQ. The CDR3 has 13 amino acids. V was cut by 0 bases and J by 6 bases, with 9 bases left in between. This CDR3 is CASSQDVGSEQYF. CDR3 nucleotide sequence: TGTGCCAGCAGCCAAGATGTGGGGTCCGAGCAGTACTTC.

The table lists this clonotype with many counts. CDR3 sequence (DNA): TGTGCCAGCAGCTTAGGTTACCAATTGTCCTACGAGCAGTACTTC. Its protein is CASSLGYQLSYEQYF. The genes are TRBV7-2 and TRBJ2-7; D is unresolved. The CDR3 loop spans 15 amino acids. From germline, CDR1 is SGHTA and CDR2 FQGNSA. The V and J ends lost 1 base and 1 base respectively, with 11 bases between them.

This clonotype is categorized as medium-sized. This chain links TRBV20-1 with TRBJ2-7; 8 bases align to TRBD2. The CDR3 extends over 12 amino acids. The ends lost 3 bases at V and 2 bases at J; junction bases unmatched: 0. Germline V gene lookup returns CDR1 DFQATT and CDR2 SNEGSKA (reference sequence). This CDR3 reads CSASGRAYEQYF. The CDR3 nucleotides are TGCAGTGCTAGCGGGAGGGCCTACGAGCAGTACTTC.

In its sample, this clonotype was seen many times. V gene TRBV7-9 combines with J gene TRBJ2-1; TRBD2 matches 7 bases. The CDR3 runs to 14 residues. Germline CDR1 is SEHNR and CDR2 is FQNEAQ (reference sequence). J lost 3 bases, V lost 5 bases, and 4 bases had no gene match. CDR3 amino acids: CASSPSGGYNEQFF. The CDR3 nucleotides are TGTGCCAGCAGCCCCTCGGGAGGCTACAATGAGCAGTTCTTC.

This clonotype was counted many times. In nucleotides, the CDR3 is TGTGCCAGCAGTTACGGCCGGGGGGGCACAGATACGCAGTATTTT. Amino acids: CASSYGRGGTDTQYF. The chain carries TRBV6-6 and TRBJ2-3; 7 bases fit TRBD2. Trimming took 2 bases from V and 1 from J; bases not matched to a gene: 3. The CDR3 has 15 residues. Germline CDR1 MNHNY, CDR2 SVGAGI (reference sequence).

This clonotype was recorded at least ten times. The rearrangement joins TRBV19 to TRBJ2-3; D might be TRBD1 or TRBD2, each matching 5 bases. Germline values: CDR1 LNHDA, CDR2 SQIVND (reference sequence). Trimming left V 4 bases short and J 1 base short, with 6 bases between. There are 13 residues in the CDR3. The CDR3 loop reads CASSRDGTDTQYF. The CDR3, as DNA: TGTGCCAGTAGTAGGGACGGCACAGATACGCAGTATTTT.

This clonotype has at least ten counts. The chain recombines TRBV24-1 with TRBJ2-3; TRBD1 aligns across 7 bases. With 0 bases clipped from V and 5 bases from J, the junction kept 7 bases outside the gene matches. This CDR3 comprises 16 residues. Germline V gene data show CDR1 as KGHDR and CDR2 as SFDVKD. The DNA of the CDR3 is TGTGCCACCAGTGATTTGGGGGAAACAGGGGAAGATACGCAGTATTTT. Protein: CATSDLGETGEDTQYF.

This clonotype was detected ten times or more. V is TRBV7-8 and J is TRBJ2-1; TRBD2 is a possible D gene (7 bases). Trimming took 4 bases from V and 8 from J, leaving 9 bases between them. The germline gives CDR1 SGHVS, CDR2 FQNEAQ. This CDR3 spans 12 amino acids. In nucleotides, the CDR3 is TGTGCCAGCAGCTGGGGGGGGCATGAGCAGTTCTTC. It yields the protein CASSWGGHEQFF.

Many counts were recorded for this clonotype. The chain is built from TRBV7-9 and TRBJ1-6, with 7 bases identical to TRBD1. Trimming at V came to 3 bases and at J to 7 bases, leaving 6 bases not matched to a gene. The CDR3 totals 15 residues. Per germline, CDR1 SEHNR and CDR2 FQNEAQ (reference sequence). The CDR3 protein is CASSLFGTENSPLHF. The CDR3 DNA is TGTGCCAGCAGCTTGTTCGGGACAGAAAATTCACCCCTCCACTTT.

The chain combines TRBV28 with TRBJ2-7; D remains ambiguous. Deletions cut 8 bases from V and 0 bases from J, with 11 bases between. CDR1 and CDR2 from the germline V gene are MDHEN and SYDVKM. The CDR3 has 13 amino acids. DNA for the CDR3: TGTGCCAGCGTCAATTCTAACTCCTACGAGCAGTACTTC. This gives the protein CASVNSNSYEQYF.

Details on this clonotype: Sequence at one end of the junction differs from germline and may be a read error. This CDR3 reads CASSIGGSAPAF. CDR3 nucleotides: TGTGCCAGCAGTATCGGGGGATCAGCCCCAGCATTT. This chain links TRBV11-1 with TRBJ1-5; TRBD1 might be the D (5 bases). Looked up from germline, CDR1 is SGHAT and CDR2 is FQDESV (reference sequence). This CDR3 is 12 amino acids long. Full variable domain (remainder filled in from reference TRBV11-1 and TRBJ1-5): EAEVAQSPRYKITEKSQAVAFWCDPISGHATLYWYRQILGQGPELLVQFQDESVVDDSQLPKDRFSAERLKGVDSTLKIQPAELGDSAMYLCASSIGGSAPAFGDGTRLSIL.

This clonotype was recorded at least ten times. The chain combines TRBV15 with TRBJ2-1; the match to TRBD1 covers 9 bases. The CDR3 has 12 residues. Per the germline V gene, CDR1 is LNHNV and CDR2 is YYDKDF (reference sequence). V lost 8 bases to trimming and J lost 8 bases; unmatched junction nucleotides: 4. CDR3 in amino acids: CATRDRVDEQFF. CDR3 in DNA: TGTGCCACCCGGGACAGGGTGGATGAGCAGTTCTTC. The full variable domain, in which reference TRBV15 and TRBJ2-1 provide the parts outside the CDR3, is DAMVIQNPRYQVTQFGKPVTLSCSQTLNHNVMYWYQQKSSQAPKLLFHYYDKDFNNEADTPDNFQSRRPNTSFCFLDIRSPGLGDTAMYLCATRDRVDEQFFGPGTRLTVL.

At least ten counts were recorded for this clonotype. This rearrangement joins TRBV29-1 to TRBJ2-1; D uncertain. Trimming removed 1 base at V and 6 bases at J, with 19 bases between. Germline CDR1 SQVTM, CDR2 ANQGSEA. This CDR3 has 16 amino acids. The CDR3 nucleotides are TGCAGCGTTGAAGGAAGCTCCCTCAAGCTCAGCAATGAGCAGTTCTTC. Translated, it gives CSVEGSSLKLSNEQFF.

This clonotype was seen repeatedly, ten times or more. This chain uses TRBV7-2 with TRBJ2-1; D gene uncertain. The CDR3 extends over 13 amino acids. CDR1 is SGHTA and CDR2 is FQGNSA in the germline V gene. Trimming pared 5 bases from V and 2 bases from J, leaving 7 bases between. The CDR3 DNA follows: TGTGCCAGCAGCGAACAGCCCTACAATGAGCAGTTCTTC. Translating gives CASSEQPYNEQFF.

This clonotype was found many times. This sequence joins TRBV29-1 and TRBJ2-7; 7 bases align to TRBD2. Trimming took 3 bases from V and 2 from J; bases not matched to a gene: 7. Germline CDR1 and CDR2: SQVTM and ANQGSEA. This CDR3 region has 14 residues. The CDR3 coding sequence is TGCAGCGTTGATGGGGGGGGTACGGCCTACGAGCAGTACTTC. Translated: CSVDGGGTAYEQYF.

This clonotype was seen a few times. The rearrangement links TRBV27 to TRBJ1-4; 10 positions match TRBD1. Germline CDR1 and CDR2: MNHEY and SMNVEV (reference sequence). V lost 6 bases to trimming and J lost 10 bases; unmatched junction nucleotides: 5. This CDR3 is 13 amino acids long. CDR3 nucleotide sequence: TGTGCCAGCAGGGGACAGGGGCGAGTAAAACTGTTTTTT. This encodes CASRGQGRVKLFF.

This clonotype was seen more than once but under ten times. This chain uses TRBV6-1 with TRBJ2-5; TRBD1 might be the D (6 bases). The CDR3 covers 14 residues. Between the trimmed V and J ends, which lost 5 bases and 4 bases, there was a span of 14 bases. Germline CDR1 and CDR2: MNHNS and SASEGT. The CDR3 reads CASSKSVGAETQYF. CDR3 DNA: TGTGCCAGCAGTAAGTCAGTGGGGGCAGAGACCCAGTACTTC.

Ten or more counts support this clonotype. At one end the junction does not follow the germline gene, possibly because of a read error. The gene calls are TRBV20-1 and TRBJ2-5; D is perhaps TRBD2 (5 bases). Germline V gives CDR1 DFQATT, CDR2 SNEGSKA (reference sequence). This CDR3 has 14 amino acids. This CDR3 is CSAKMVGLKEAQYF. In DNA form, the CDR3 reads TGCAGTGCTAAGATGGTCGGACTCAAAGAGGCCCAGTACTTC.

This clonotype was observed at least ten times. J is TRBJ2-1 and V is TRBV6-5, with TRBD1 matching 9 bases. In germline, CDR1 is MNHEY, CDR2 SVGAGI. This CDR3 has 15 amino acids. The junction had 4 bases not matched to a gene; V was cut back by 4 bases and J by 3 bases. CDR3 sequence reads: CASSWGQGVYNEQFF. The DNA for the CDR3 is TGTGCCAGCAGTTGGGGACAGGGAGTCTACAATGAGCAGTTCTTC.